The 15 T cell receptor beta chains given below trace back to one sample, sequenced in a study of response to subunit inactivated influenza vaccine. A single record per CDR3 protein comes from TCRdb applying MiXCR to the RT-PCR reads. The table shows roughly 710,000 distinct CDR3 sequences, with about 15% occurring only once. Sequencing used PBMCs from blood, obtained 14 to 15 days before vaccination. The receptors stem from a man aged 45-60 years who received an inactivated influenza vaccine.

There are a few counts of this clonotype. The CDR3 loop reads CASSLVFGGGTGELFF. The CDR3 DNA reads as TGTGCCAGCAGCTTAGTTTTTGGCGGGGGTACCGGGGAGCTGTTTTTT. The genes are TRBV7-2 and TRBJ2-2; 7 nucleotides align to TRBD2. Per germline, CDR1 SGHTA and CDR2 FQGNSA. The CDR3 length is 16 residues. V lost 1 base, J lost 5 bases, and 7 bases stayed unmatched.

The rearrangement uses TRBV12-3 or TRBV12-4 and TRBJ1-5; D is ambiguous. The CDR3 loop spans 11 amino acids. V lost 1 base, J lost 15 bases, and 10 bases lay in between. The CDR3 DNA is TGTGCCAGCAGTTTAGGGTGGATGCCGCATTTT. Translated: CASSLGWMPHF.

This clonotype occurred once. CDR3 in amino acids: CAISDGREPQHF. CDR3 in DNA: TGTGCCATCAGTGACGGGCGGGAGCCCCAGCATTTT. V usage is TRBV10-3 and J usage is TRBJ1-5; D call uncertain. This CDR3 contains 12 residues. Between the trimmed V and J ends, which lost 3 bases and 8 bases, there was a span of 8 bases. Germline V gene sequence: CDR1 ENHRY, CDR2 SYGVKD.

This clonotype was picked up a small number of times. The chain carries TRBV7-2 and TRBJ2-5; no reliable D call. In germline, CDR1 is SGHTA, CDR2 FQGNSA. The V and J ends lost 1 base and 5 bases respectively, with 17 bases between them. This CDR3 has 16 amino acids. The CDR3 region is CASSLGSAVNGETQYF. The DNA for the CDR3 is TGTGCCAGCAGCTTAGGATCGGCGGTAAACGGGGAGACCCAGTACTTC.

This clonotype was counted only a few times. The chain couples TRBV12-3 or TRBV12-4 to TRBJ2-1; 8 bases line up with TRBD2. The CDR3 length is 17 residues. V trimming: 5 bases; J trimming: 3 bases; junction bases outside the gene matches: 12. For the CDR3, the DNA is TGTGCCAGCAGTACCTTAGCGGGATTTAGGATCTACAATGAGCAGTTCTTC. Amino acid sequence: CASSTLAGFRIYNEQFF.

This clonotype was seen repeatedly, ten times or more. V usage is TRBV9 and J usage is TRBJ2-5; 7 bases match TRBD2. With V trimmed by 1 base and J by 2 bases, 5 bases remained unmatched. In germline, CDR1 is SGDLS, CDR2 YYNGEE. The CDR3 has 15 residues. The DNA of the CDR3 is TGTGCCAGCAGCGTATCGGGAGGTTGGCAAGAGACCCAGTACTTC. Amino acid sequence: CASSVSGGWQETQYF. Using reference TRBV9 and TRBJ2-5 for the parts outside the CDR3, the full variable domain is DSGVTQTPKHLITATGQRVTLRCSPRSGDLSVYWYQQSLDQGLQFLIQYYNGEERAKGNILERFSAQQFPDLHSELNLSSLELGDSALYFCASSVSGGWQETQYFGPGTRLLVL.

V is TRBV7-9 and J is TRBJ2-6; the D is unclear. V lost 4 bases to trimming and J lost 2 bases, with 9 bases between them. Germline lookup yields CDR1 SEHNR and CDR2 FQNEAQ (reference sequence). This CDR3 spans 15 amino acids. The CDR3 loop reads CASSSTWAGANVLTF. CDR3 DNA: TGTGCCAGCAGCTCCACGTGGGCTGGGGCCAACGTCCTGACTTTC.

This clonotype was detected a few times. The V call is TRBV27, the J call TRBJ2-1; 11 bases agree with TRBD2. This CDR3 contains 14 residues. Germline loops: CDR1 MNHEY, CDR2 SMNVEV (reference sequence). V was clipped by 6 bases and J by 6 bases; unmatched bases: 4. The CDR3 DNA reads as TGTGCCAGCAGAATAGCGGGGGGGATCAATGAGCAGTTCTTC. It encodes CASRIAGGINEQFF.

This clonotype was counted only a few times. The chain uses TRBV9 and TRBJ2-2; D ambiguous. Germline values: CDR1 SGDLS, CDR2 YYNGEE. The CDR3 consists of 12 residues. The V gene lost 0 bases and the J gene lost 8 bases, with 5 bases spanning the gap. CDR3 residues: CASSVDWGELFF. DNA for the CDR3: TGTGCCAGCAGCGTAGATTGGGGGGAGCTGTTTTTT.

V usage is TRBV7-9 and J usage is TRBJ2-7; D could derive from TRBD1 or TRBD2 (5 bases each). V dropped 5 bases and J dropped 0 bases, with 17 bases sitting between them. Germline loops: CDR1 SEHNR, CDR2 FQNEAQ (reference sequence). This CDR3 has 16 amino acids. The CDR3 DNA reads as TGTGCCAGCAGCCGCACCTGGGACGGATACTCCTACGAGCAGTACTTC. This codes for CASSRTWDGYSYEQYF.

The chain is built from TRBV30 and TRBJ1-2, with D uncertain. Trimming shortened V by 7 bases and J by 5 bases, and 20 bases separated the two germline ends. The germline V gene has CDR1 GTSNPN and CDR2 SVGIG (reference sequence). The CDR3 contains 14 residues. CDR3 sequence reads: CASQVTTLKYGYTF. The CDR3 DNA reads TGTGCCTCCCAGGTCACTACCCTGAAATATGGCTACACCTTC.

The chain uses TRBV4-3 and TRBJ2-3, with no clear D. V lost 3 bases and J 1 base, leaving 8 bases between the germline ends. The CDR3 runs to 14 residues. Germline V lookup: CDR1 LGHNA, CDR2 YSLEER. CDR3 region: CASSQTVRTDTQYF. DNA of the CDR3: TGCGCCAGCAGCCAGACGGTCCGCACAGATACGCAGTATTTT.

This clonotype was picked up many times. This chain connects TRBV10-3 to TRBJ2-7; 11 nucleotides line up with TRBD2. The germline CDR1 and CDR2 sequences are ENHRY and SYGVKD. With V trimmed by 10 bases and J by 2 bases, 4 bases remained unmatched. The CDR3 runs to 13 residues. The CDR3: CASRLAGTYEQYF. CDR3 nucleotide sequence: TGTGCCAGCAGACTAGCGGGAACCTACGAGCAGTACTTC.

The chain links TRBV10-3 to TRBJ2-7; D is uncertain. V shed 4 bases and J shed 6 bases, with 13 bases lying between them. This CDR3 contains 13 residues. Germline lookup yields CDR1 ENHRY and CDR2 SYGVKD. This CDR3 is CAISVTVNGEQYF. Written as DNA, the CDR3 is TGTGCCATCAGTGTTACGGTGAACGGCGAGCAGTACTTC.

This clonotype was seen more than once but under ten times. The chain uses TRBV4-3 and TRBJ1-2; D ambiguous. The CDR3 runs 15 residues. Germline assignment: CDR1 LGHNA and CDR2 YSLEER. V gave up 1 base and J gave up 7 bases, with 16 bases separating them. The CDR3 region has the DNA TGCGCCAGCAGCCAAGCCCTCCGGAGGTCGGTTGGCTACACCTTC. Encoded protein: CASSQALRRSVGYTF.